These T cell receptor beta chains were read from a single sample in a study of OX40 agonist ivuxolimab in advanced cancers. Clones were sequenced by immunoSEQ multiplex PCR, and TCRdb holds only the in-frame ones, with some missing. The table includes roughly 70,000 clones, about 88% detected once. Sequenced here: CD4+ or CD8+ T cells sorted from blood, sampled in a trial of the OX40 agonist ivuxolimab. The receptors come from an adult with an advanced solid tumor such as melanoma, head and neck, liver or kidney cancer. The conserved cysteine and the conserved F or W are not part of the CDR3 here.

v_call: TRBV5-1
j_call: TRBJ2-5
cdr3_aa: ASSDSGRRETQY

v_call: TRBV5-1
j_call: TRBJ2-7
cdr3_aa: ASSLDGAATYEQY

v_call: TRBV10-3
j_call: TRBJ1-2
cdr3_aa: AITPGKNPWDYGYT

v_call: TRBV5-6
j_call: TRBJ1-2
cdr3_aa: ASSLWARYGYT

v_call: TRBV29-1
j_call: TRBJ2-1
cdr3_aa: SVLLALSYNEQF

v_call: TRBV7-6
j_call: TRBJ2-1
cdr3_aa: ASSLMALSYNEQF

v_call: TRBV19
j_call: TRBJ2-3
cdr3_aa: ASSIGAGGFTDTQY

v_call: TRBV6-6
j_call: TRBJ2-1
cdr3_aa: ASSYGTPAEQF

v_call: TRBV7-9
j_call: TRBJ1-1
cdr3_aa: ASSQGTGNTEAF

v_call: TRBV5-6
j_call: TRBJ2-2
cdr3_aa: ASSVGRTGELF

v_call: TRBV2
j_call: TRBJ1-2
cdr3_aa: ASTSEGAGGSYT

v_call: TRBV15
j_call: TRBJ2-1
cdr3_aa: ATSRGGAGGPKGYNEQF

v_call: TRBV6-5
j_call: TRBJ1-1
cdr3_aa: ASRQGRTEAF

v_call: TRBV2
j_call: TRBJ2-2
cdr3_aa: ASNPRTNTGELF

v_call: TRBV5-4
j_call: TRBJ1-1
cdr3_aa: ASSDRDLGAF

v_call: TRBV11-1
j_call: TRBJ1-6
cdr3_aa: ASSLDVYNSPLH

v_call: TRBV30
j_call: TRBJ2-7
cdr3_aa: AWSAGTNEQY

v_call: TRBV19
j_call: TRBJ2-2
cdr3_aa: ASEGFRAGELF